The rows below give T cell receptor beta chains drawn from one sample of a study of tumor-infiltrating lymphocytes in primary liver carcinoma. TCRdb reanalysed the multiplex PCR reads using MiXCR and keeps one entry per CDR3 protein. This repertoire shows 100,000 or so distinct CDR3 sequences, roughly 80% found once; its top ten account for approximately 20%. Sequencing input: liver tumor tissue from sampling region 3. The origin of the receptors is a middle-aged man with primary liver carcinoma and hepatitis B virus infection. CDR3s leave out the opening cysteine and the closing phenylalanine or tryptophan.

CDR3: ASSPRMTSGTISDTQY
J: TRBJ2-3
V: TRBV12-3/TRBV12-4
length: 16

CDR3: ASSQESGQRGRSGNTIY
J: TRBJ1-3
V: TRBV4-1
length: 17

CDR3: TSSQWIGIEAF
J: TRBJ1-1
V: TRBV12-3/TRBV12-4
length: 11

CDR3: ASSFGGVEQPQH
J: TRBJ1-5
V: TRBV7-9
length: 12

CDR3: VSSRTGQETHY
J: TRBJ2-5
V: TRBV5-5
length: 11

CDR3: SVESTDGRSETQY
J: TRBJ2-5
V: TRBV29-1
length: 13

CDR3: ASNDWANTQY
J: TRBJ2-3
V: TRBV6-1
length: 10

CDR3: ASSFLGPLENEQF
J: TRBJ2-1
V: TRBV11-1
length: 13

CDR3: TSSLAGGTNTGELF
J: TRBJ2-2
V: TRBV5-4
length: 14

CDR3: ASSRTGLDVKLF
J: TRBJ1-4
V: TRBV14
length: 12

CDR3: ASSLGTGRNSPLP
J: TRBJ1-6
V: TRBV6-6
length: 13

CDR3: SVERLEVTDTQY
J: TRBJ2-3
V: TRBV29-1
length: 12

CDR3: ASNLWQGESDTQY
J: TRBJ2-3
V: TRBV5-1
length: 13

CDR3: ARGLGLAGTDEQF
J: TRBJ2-1
V: TRBV12-5
length: 13

CDR3: SVGWVGLRETQY
J: TRBJ2-5
V: TRBV29-1
length: 12

CDR3: ASSPNSGETWY
J: TRBJ2-5
V: TRBV12-3/TRBV12-4
length: 11

CDR3: TSSISLPSHEQF
J: TRBJ2-1
V: TRBV7-9
length: 12

CDR3: ASSSLPGNTIY
J: TRBJ1-3
V: TRBV28
length: 11

CDR3: ASSLGSGINGGYEQY
J: TRBJ2-7
V: TRBV7-9
length: 15

CDR3: SVTGLGANVLT
J: TRBJ2-6
V: TRBV29-1
length: 11

CDR3: SVEGGAGITDMQN
J: TRBJ2-3
V: TRBV29-1
length: 13